The 30 T cell receptor beta chains below all came from one sample that was sequenced in a study of T cell responses to AZD1222 COVID-19 vaccine. Sequencing was performed with immunoSEQ multiplex PCR; in TCRdb, only in-frame clones are kept and a portion is missing. In the table there are over 100,000 clones, about 93% of which are singletons. This specimen consisted of peripheral blood, obtained on day 0 of AZD1222 vaccination. The origin of the receptors is an adult in good health.

This sequence joins TRBV28 and TRBJ1-2; 8 bases align to TRBD1. Germline V lookup: CDR1 MDHEN, CDR2 SYDVKM. The CDR3 runs 13 residues. J gave up 4 bases and V 5 bases, and 3 bases lay outside the gene matches. The CDR3 loop is CASSDTGGYGYTF. The CDR3 region has the DNA TGTGCCAGCAGTGATACAGGGGGCTATGGCTACACCTTC.

The rearrangement links TRBV6-5 to TRBJ1-1; D is uncertain. CDR1 is MNHEY and CDR2 is SVGAGI in the germline V gene. The CDR3 extends over 13 amino acids. Trimming took off 6 bases at V and 1 base at J, with 9 bases between the two ends. CDR3 in DNA: TGTGCCAGCAGGCAGGACGGGAACACTGAAGCTTTCTTT. Its translation: CASRQDGNTEAFF.

The chain combines TRBV10-1 with TRBJ2-3, with TRBD1 identical over 7 bases. The CDR3 has 16 amino acids. V lost 5 bases, J lost 0 bases, and 8 bases stayed unmatched. The V gene's germline CDR1 is WNHNN and CDR2 SYGVQD (reference sequence). CDR3 coding DNA: TGCGCCAGCAGTTCCTCCGGGACAGCTAGCACAGATACGCAGTATTTT. Its protein product is CASSSSGTASTDTQYF.

This clone has just one count. The chain joins TRBV29-1 to TRBJ1-4, with D perhaps matching TRBD1 (5 bases). This CDR3 has 17 residues. V was cut by 6 bases and J by 0 bases, with 20 bases left in between. Germline lookup yields CDR1 SQVTM and CDR2 ANQGSEA. CDR3 nucleotide sequence: TGCAGCGTCCCCCGGGACGGCGTCGGGGCAACTAATGAAAAACTGTTTTTT. Its protein is CSVPRDGVGATNEKLFF. The variable domain in full, completed from reference TRBV29-1 and TRBJ1-4, reads SAVISQKPSRDICQRGTSLTIQCQVDSQVTMMFWYRQQPGQSLTLIATANQGSEATYESGFVIDKFPISRPNLTFSTLTVSNMSPEDSSIYLCSVPRDGVGATNEKLFFGSGTQLSVL.

The chain employs TRBV27 and TRBJ1-1; D unresolved. Trimming shortened V by 0 bases and J by 7 bases, and 12 bases separated the two germline ends. The CDR3 extends over 14 amino acids. Looked up from germline, CDR1 is MNHEY and CDR2 is SMNVEV (reference sequence). The CDR3 DNA reads TGTGCCAGCAGTTTATCGTTTAGGGCGGGTGAAGCTTTCTTT. This encodes CASSLSFRAGEAFF.

This sequence joins TRBV19 and TRBJ1-1; D may be TRBD1 (6 bases). Germline V lookup: CDR1 LNHDA, CDR2 SQIVND (reference sequence). The CDR3 consists of 13 residues. The V and J ends lost 6 bases and 4 bases respectively, with 12 bases between them. The CDR3 sequence: CASRATGFTEAFF. The CDR3 nucleotides read TGTGCCAGTAGAGCTACAGGGTTCACTGAAGCTTTCTTT.

The chain is built from TRBV29-1 and TRBJ2-3; 10 bases line up with TRBD2. This CDR3 comprises 13 residues. Unmatched junction bases numbered 7, after V lost 3 bases and J lost 10 bases. The germline gives CDR1 SQVTM, CDR2 ANQGSEA. The CDR3 DNA reads as TGCAGCGTTGATGCTCTAGCGGGAGAGGCGCAGTATTTT. Encoded protein: CSVDALAGEAQYF.

V and J are TRBV19 and TRBJ1-1; D may be TRBD1 (5 bases). The germline V and J ends were trimmed by 4 bases and 5 bases, with 17 bases remaining between them. Germline V gene sequence: CDR1 LNHDA, CDR2 SQIVND (reference sequence). This CDR3 contains 15 residues. The CDR3 region has the DNA TGTGCCAGTAGTAGATGGGACTCCGCGGGTACTGAAGCTTTCTTT. Translating gives CASSRWDSAGTEAFF.

V usage is TRBV6-6 and J usage is TRBJ2-7; D is unresolved. Trimming stripped 5 bases from V and 2 bases from J, with 10 bases between. Germline V gives CDR1 MNHNY, CDR2 SVGAGI (reference sequence). This CDR3 has 13 residues. In DNA, the CDR3 is TGTGCCAGCAGTCGTGGCAGAGCCTACGAGCAGTACTTC. Translating it yields CASSRGRAYEQYF.

The V gene is TRBV29-1, the J gene TRBJ2-4; D is possibly TRBD2 (7 bases). Trimming took off 6 bases at V and 7 bases at J, with 22 bases between the two ends. The germline CDR1 and CDR2 sequences are SQVTM and ANQGSEA. This CDR3 has 15 amino acids. CDR3 nucleotide sequence: TGCAGCGTCCGAAGGGGGGGGGCCAAAGGGAACATTCAGTACTTC. Encoded protein: CSVRRGGAKGNIQYF.

The chain employs TRBV18 and TRBJ1-3; possibly TRBD1 for D (5 bases). The length of the CDR3 is 15 residues. Deletions cut 2 bases from V and 4 bases from J, with 12 bases between. The germline gives CDR1 KGHSH, CDR2 LQKENI. CDR3 coding DNA: TGTGCCAGCTCACCAGGCCCAGGGAACGGAAACACCATATATTTT. Translating it yields CASSPGPGNGNTIYF.

This clone appeared a single time. The gene calls are TRBV5-1 and TRBJ2-7; D is unclear. Trimming left V 0 bases short and J 2 bases short, with 6 bases between. Germline CDR1 is SGHRS and CDR2 is YFSETQ. The CDR3 spans 13 residues. CDR3 amino acids: CASSLDSPYEQYF. DNA of the CDR3: TGCGCCAGCAGCTTGGACAGTCCCTACGAGCAGTACTTC. Complete variable domain (other parts from reference TRBV5-1 and TRBJ2-7): KAGVTQTPRYLIKTRGQQVTLSCSPISGHRSVSWYQQTPGQGLQFLFEYFSETQRNKGNFPGRFSGRQFSNSRSEMNVSTLELGDSALYLCASSLDSPYEQYFGPGTRLTVT.

V usage is TRBV19 and J usage is TRBJ1-5; 8 bases align to TRBD1. The V gene's germline CDR1 is LNHDA and CDR2 SQIVND (reference sequence). V gave up 6 bases and J gave up 6 bases; unmatched junction bases: 7. The CDR3 has 14 amino acids. CDR3 loop: CASRERQGLQPQHF. DNA of the CDR3: TGTGCCAGTAGGGAACGACAGGGGCTTCAGCCCCAGCATTTT.

The V gene is TRBV6-5, the J gene TRBJ1-6; TRBD1 matches 7 bases. J was trimmed by 10 bases and V by 6 bases; bases with no gene match: 12. The CDR3 has 15 residues. The germline gives CDR1 MNHEY, CDR2 SVGAGI. The CDR3 reads CASRRDRALWSPLHF. CDR3 DNA: TGTGCCAGCAGACGAGACAGGGCTTTATGGTCACCCCTCCACTTT.

The chain joins TRBV6-2 or TRBV6-3 to TRBJ2-1; no firm D call. Germline V CDR1 and CDR2: MNHEY, SVGEGT. V was shortened by 0 bases and J by 10 bases, with 7 bases between the two germline ends. CDR3 length equals 12 residues. CDR3 sequence: CASSYSGLEQFF. The CDR3 DNA follows: TGTGCCAGCAGTTACTCAGGGTTGGAGCAGTTCTTC.

The chain combines TRBV9 with TRBJ2-2; 7 positions match TRBD2. J was trimmed by 2 bases and V by 6 bases; bases with no gene match: 4. CDR3 size: 14 residues. Germline assignment: CDR1 SGDLS and CDR2 YYNGEE. The chain's CDR3 is CASTRAGNTGELFF. CDR3 DNA sequence: TGTGCCAGCACCCGAGCGGGAAACACCGGGGAGCTGTTTTTT.

The V gene is TRBV19, the J gene TRBJ2-5, with D perhaps being TRBD1 or TRBD2 (5 bases each). Deletions cut 3 bases from V and 7 bases from J, with 12 bases between. Germline lookup yields CDR1 LNHDA and CDR2 SQIVND (reference sequence). The CDR3 runs 13 residues. CDR3: CASSIGTVATQYF. CDR3 sequence (DNA): TGTGCCAGTAGTATTGGGACGGTTGCGACCCAGTACTTC.

The chain links TRBV10-3 to TRBJ2-2, with TRBD1 matching 9 bases. The CDR3 totals 15 residues. Trimming removed 5 bases from V and 4 bases from J; junction bases left unmatched: 5. Germline CDR1 is ENHRY and CDR2 is SYGVKD. In nucleotides, the CDR3 is TGTGCCATCAGTCCCGGGACAGGGACCACCGGGGAGCTGTTTTTT. Amino acid sequence: CAISPGTGTTGELFF.

This clone was recorded once. The chain joins TRBV20-1 to TRBJ1-5; D may be TRBD1 (6 bases). Germline assignment: CDR1 DFQATT and CDR2 SNEGSKA (reference sequence). The CDR3 consists of 12 residues. V lost 3 bases and J lost 5, with 8 bases in between. CDR3 residues: CSASGGDQPQHF. CDR3 bases: TGCAGTGCTAGTGGGGGCGATCAGCCCCAGCATTTT.

The gene calls are TRBV15 and TRBJ2-1; D is unclear. Trimming took off 1 base at V and 9 bases at J, with 7 bases between the two ends. Per germline, CDR1 LNHNV and CDR2 YYDKDF (reference sequence). This CDR3 contains 12 residues. CDR3 bases: TGTGCCACCAGCAGAGTACTGAGTGAGCAGTTCTTC. Translation: CATSRVLSEQFF.

The chain combines TRBV4-1 with TRBJ1-3; D is ambiguous. V lost 0 bases to trimming and J lost 0 bases, with 6 bases between them. The CDR3 extends over 15 amino acids. Germline CDR1 MGHRA, CDR2 YSYEKL. The CDR3 protein is CASSQDADSGNTIYF. CDR3 coding DNA: TGCGCCAGCAGCCAAGACGCGGACTCTGGAAACACCATATATTTT.

The rearrangement joins TRBV9 to TRBJ2-2; D gene ambiguous. Per the germline V gene, CDR1 is SGDLS and CDR2 is YYNGEE. This CDR3 has 15 residues. Trimming removed 0 bases at V and 2 bases at J, with 8 bases between. The CDR3, as DNA: TGTGCCAGCAGCGTAGACAGTGGAAACACCGGGGAGCTGTTTTTT. It is translated as CASSVDSGNTGELFF.

For this clone: Compared with germline, one end of the junction differs, possibly owing to a read error. V is TRBV3-1 (or the pseudogene TRBV3-2) and J is TRBJ2-7; 7 bases align to TRBD2. Germline V gene data show CDR1 as LGHDT and CDR2 as YNNKEL (reference sequence). This CDR3 has 14 residues. The CDR3 region has the DNA TGTGCCAGCAGCCAAGATAATGGGGGTAGGGGACTAAAATTC. Residues: CASSQDNGGRGLKF.

The chain links TRBV10-2 to TRBJ1-2; D might be TRBD1 (5 bases). V lost 4 bases and J 2 bases, leaving 11 bases between the germline ends. There are 14 residues in the CDR3. CDR1 and CDR2 from the germline V gene are WSHSY and SAAADI. CDR3 residues: CASSAGAKNYGYTF. The CDR3 bases are TGCGCCAGCAGTGCCGGGGCGAAGAACTATGGCTACACCTTC.

The gene calls are TRBV5-1 and TRBJ2-5; TRBD1 matches 8 bases. Germline V CDR1 and CDR2: SGHRS, YFSETQ. The ends lost 6 bases at V and 5 bases at J; junction bases unmatched: 15. There are 16 residues in the CDR3. This chain's CDR3 is CASTRLDRGAGETQYF. The CDR3 DNA reads TGCGCCAGCACCCGCCTCGACAGGGGCGCGGGTGAGACCCAGTACTTC.

This sequence joins TRBV7-2 and TRBJ2-5; tentatively, D is TRBD1 or TRBD2 (5 bases each). Germline V gene sequence: CDR1 SGHTA, CDR2 FQGNSA. This CDR3 comprises 15 residues. The germline V and J ends were trimmed by 1 base and 1 base, with 10 bases remaining between them. CDR3 sequence: CASSLVRGAQETQYF. The CDR3 DNA reads TGTGCCAGCAGCTTAGTCCGGGGCGCCCAAGAGACCCAGTACTTC.

CDR3 loop: CASSTGDRGEGSPLHF. The CDR3 bases are TGCGCCAGCAGCACCGGGGACAGGGGTGAGGGGTCACCCCTCCACTTT. The rearrangement uses TRBV5-1 and TRBJ1-6; TRBD1 matches 10 bases. Germline lookup yields CDR1 SGHRS and CDR2 YFSETQ. The CDR3 covers 16 residues. V lost 4 bases and J lost 10; bases outside the gene matches: 11.

This sequence joins TRBV28 and TRBJ1-1; no definite D call. The V gene's germline CDR1 is MDHEN and CDR2 SYDVKM. The CDR3 contains 12 residues. Deletions cut 7 bases from V and 3 bases from J, with 9 bases between. The CDR3 protein is CASKGGDTEAFF. The CDR3 DNA is TGTGCCAGCAAGGGAGGCGACACTGAAGCTTTCTTT.

The rearrangement links TRBV23-1 to TRBJ2-1; the D is unclear. TRBV23-1 has ORF status, its function being uncertain. V lost 0 bases to trimming and J lost 7 bases, with 10 bases between them. CDR3 size: 14 residues. The CDR3 bases are TGCGCCAGCAGTCAATCTGCTCCGGTAAATGAGCAGTTCTTC. Translating gives CASSQSAPVNEQFF.

This rearrangement joins TRBV15 to TRBJ1-1, with D possibly TRBD1 on 5 matching bases. The V gene lost 1 base and the J gene lost 3 bases, with 12 bases spanning the gap. From germline, CDR1 is LNHNV and CDR2 YYDKDF (reference sequence). This CDR3 region has 15 residues. In DNA form, the CDR3 reads TGTGCCACCAGCAGAGCAGGGTTGTTGGACACTGAAGCTTTCTTT. This translates into CATSRAGLLDTEAFF. The full variable domain, with the rest looked up from reference TRBV15 and TRBJ1-1, is DAMVIQNPRYQVTQFGKPVTLSCSQTLNHNVMYWYQQKSSQAPKLLFHYYDKDFNNEADTPDNFQSRRPNTSFCFLDIRSPGLGDTAMYLCATSRAGLLDTEAFFGQGTRLTVV.